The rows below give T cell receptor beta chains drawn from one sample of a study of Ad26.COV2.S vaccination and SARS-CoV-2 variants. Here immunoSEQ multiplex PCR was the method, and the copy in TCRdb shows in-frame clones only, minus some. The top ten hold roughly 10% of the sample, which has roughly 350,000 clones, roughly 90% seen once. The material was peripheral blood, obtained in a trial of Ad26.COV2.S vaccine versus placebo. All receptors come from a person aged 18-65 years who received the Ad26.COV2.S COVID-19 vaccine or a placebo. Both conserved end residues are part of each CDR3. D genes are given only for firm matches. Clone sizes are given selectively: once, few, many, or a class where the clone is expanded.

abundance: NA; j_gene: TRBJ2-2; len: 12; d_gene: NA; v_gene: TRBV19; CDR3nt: TGTGCCAGTAGGCCAGCGACCGGGGAGCTGTTTTTT; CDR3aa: CASRPATGELFF
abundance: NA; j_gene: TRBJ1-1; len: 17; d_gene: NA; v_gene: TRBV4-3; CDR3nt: TGCGCCAGCAGCCAAGCGGGGGGTGCAGGGAAGGGAACTGAAGCTTTCTTT; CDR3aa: CASSQAGGAGKGTEAFF
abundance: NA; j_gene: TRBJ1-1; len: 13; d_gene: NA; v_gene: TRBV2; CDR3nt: TGTGCCAGCAAGCTCGATGCAGGGACTGAAGCTTTCTTT; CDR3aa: CASKLDAGTEAFF
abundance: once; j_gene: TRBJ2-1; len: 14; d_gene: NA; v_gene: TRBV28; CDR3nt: TGTGCCAGCAGTTTTCCGGGGCAGGACAATGAGCAGTTCTTC; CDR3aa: CASSFPGQDNEQFF
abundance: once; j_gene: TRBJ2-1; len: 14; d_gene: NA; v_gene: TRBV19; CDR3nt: TGTGCCAGTAGTCACAGGAGTACCTACAATGAGCAGTTCTTC; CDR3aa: CASSHRSTYNEQFF
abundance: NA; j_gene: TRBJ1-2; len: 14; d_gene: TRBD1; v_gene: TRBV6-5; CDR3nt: TGTGCCAGCAGTTACTCCGGGGACAGGAGTGGCTACACCTTC; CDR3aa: CASSYSGDRSGYTF
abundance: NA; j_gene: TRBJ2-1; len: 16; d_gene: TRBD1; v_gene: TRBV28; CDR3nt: TGTGCCAGCAGTTCCGGACAGGGTTTCCCGTACAATGAGCAGTTCTTC; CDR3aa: CASSSGQGFPYNEQFF
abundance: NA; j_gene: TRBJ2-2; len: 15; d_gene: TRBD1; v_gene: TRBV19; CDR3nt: TGTGCCAGTAGTATTGTGACAGGGGGCCGAGGGGAGCTGTTTTTT; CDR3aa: CASSIVTGGRGELFF
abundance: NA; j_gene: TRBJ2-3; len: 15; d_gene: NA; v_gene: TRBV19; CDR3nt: TGTGCCAGTAGTATTTACAGCTCTAGCACAGATACGCAGTATTTT; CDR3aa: CASSIYSSSTDTQYF
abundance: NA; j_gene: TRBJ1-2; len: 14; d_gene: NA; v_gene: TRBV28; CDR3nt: TGTGCCAGCACATCCAGGACGGTTTTGTCAGGCTACACCTTC; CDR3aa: CASTSRTVLSGYTF
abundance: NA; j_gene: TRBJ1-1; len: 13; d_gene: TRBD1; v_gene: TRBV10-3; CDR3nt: TGTGCCATCAGTGACAGGGGGACGACCGAAGCTTTCTTT; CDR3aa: CAISDRGTTEAFF
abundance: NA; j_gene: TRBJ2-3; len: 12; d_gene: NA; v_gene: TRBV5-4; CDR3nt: TGTGCCAGCAGCTTGTCAAAAGATACGCAGTATTTT; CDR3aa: CASSLSKDTQYF
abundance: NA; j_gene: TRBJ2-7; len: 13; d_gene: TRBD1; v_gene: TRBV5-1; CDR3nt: TGCGCCAGCAACCGACAGGGTGCCTACGAGCAGTACTTC; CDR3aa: CASNRQGAYEQYF
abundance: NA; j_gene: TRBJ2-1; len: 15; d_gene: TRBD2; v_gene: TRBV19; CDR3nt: TGTGCCAGTAGTACTCAACCGGGACTAGCTGGTGAGCAGTTCTTC; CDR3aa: CASSTQPGLAGEQFF
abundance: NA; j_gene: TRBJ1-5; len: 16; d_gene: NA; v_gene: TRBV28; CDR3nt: TGTGCCAGCAGTTCGACTACAGGAGGACGCAATCAGCCCCAGCATTTT; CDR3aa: CASSSTTGGRNQPQHF